This T cell receptor beta chain is from a study of cytomegalovirus exposure and HLA in healthy donors. Germline CDR1 SGDLS, CDR2 YYNGEE. CDR3 length equals 16 residues. Trimming took 0 bases from V and 4 from J; bases not matched to a gene: 6. Produced via immunoSEQ multiplex PCR; TCRdb's table is partial and in-frame only. The data show 150,000 to 200,000 clones, approximately 89% seen once. The chain has TRBV9 and TRBJ2-1; 8 nucleotides align to TRBD2. The sequence was obtained from a man aged 18 to 30 in good health and CMV-seropositive. The sequencing sample was made of PBMCs. CDR3 in DNA: TGTGCCAGCAGCGTAGCCGAGCGGGGGAGGTACAATGAGCAGTTCTTC. It codes for CASSVAERGRYNEQFF. Based on the CDR3 plus reference TRBV9 and TRBJ2-1, the full variable domain is DSGVTQTPKHLITATGQRVTLRCSPRSGDLSVYWYQQSLDQGLQFLIQYYNGEERAKGNILERFSAQQFPDLHSELNLSSLELGDSALYFCASSVAERGRYNEQFFGPGTRLTVL.